The 22 T cell receptor beta chains given below trace back to one sample, sequenced in a study of blood T cell repertoires in COVID-19. Assay used: immunoSEQ multiplex PCR; TCRdb lists only in-frame clones, some missing. Among over 110,000 clones listed, 84% were seen once. The sequencing input was PBMCs or T cells enriched from blood (not recorded which). These receptors were collected from a man in his fifties in a cohort exposed to, infected with or recovered from COVID-19 (not recorded which).

This sequence joins TRBV28 and TRBJ2-4; 7 positions match TRBD1. The germline gives CDR1 MDHEN, CDR2 SYDVKM. Trimming at V came to 6 bases and at J to 2 bases, leaving 7 bases not matched to a gene. This CDR3 contains 15 residues. CDR3 region: CASSNPTGSKNIQYF. The CDR3 DNA sequence: TGTGCCAGCAGCAACCCGACAGGGTCCAAAAACATTCAGTACTTC.

This clone appeared once. V gene TRBV29-1 combines with J gene TRBJ2-3; TRBD1 aligns across 8 bases. Germline CDR1 and CDR2: SQVTM and ANQGSEA. Trimming cost V 7 bases and J 5 bases; bases outside gene matches: 11. CDR3 length equals 14 residues. The CDR3 loop reads CSASGGAFGDTQYF. CDR3 coding DNA: TGCAGCGCCTCAGGGGGCGCTTTTGGAGATACGCAGTATTTT.

The sample holds a few counts of this clone. The chain employs TRBV28 and TRBJ1-5; D is unresolved. V was trimmed by 6 bases and J by 4 bases, leaving 16 bases between them. From germline, CDR1 is MDHEN and CDR2 SYDVKM. CDR3 length equals 15 residues. The CDR3 DNA reads TGTGCCAGCAGACTCCGCGACAATGGGAATCAGCCCCAGCATTTT. Protein: CASRLRDNGNQPQHF.

The rearrangement uses TRBV28 and TRBJ2-7; TRBD2 aligns across 13 bases. V shed 2 bases, J shed 0 bases, and the junction held 10 bases outside the gene matches. The germline CDR1 and CDR2 sequences are MDHEN and SYDVKM. The CDR3 is 19 residues long. The CDR3 protein is CASSLMGRTSGGSSYEQYF. Here the CDR3 DNA reads TGTGCCAGCAGTTTAATGGGGAGGACTAGCGGGGGAAGCTCCTACGAGCAGTACTTC.

This clone has just one count. This sample also contains other DNA sequences that code for the same CDR3. V gene TRBV5-1 combines with J gene TRBJ2-7; 9 positions agree with TRBD1. Germline V gene data show CDR1 as SGHRS and CDR2 as YFSETQ. This CDR3 spans 15 amino acids. J was trimmed by 3 bases and V by 4 bases; bases with no gene match: 8. In DNA form, the CDR3 reads TGCGCCAGCAGCCTGCACCCGGGACAGGGCTACGAGCAGTACTTC. This gives the protein CASSLHPGQGYEQYF.

The chain uses TRBV3-1 (or the pseudogene TRBV3-2) and TRBJ2-5; D might be TRBD1 (5 bases). Germline V gene data show CDR1 as LGHDT and CDR2 as YNNKEL (reference sequence). The CDR3 runs to 18 residues. The V gene lost 1 base and the J gene lost 4 bases, with 22 bases spanning the gap. CDR3 bases: TGTGCCAGCAGCCAAGGCGATACTATACAGGTCTCCGGAGAGACCCAGTACTTC. Protein sequence: CASSQGDTIQVSGETQYF.

This chain links TRBV25-1 with TRBJ2-5, with 11 positions matching TRBD2. Germline loops: CDR1 MGHDK, CDR2 SYGVNS. The CDR3 extends over 16 amino acids. The V and J ends lost 1 base and 5 bases, in that order; junction bases with no gene match: 6. The chain's CDR3 is CASSELVAGGSETQYF. CDR3 coding DNA: TGTGCCAGCAGTGAATTAGTAGCGGGAGGGTCGGAGACCCAGTACTTC.

The V call is TRBV6-2 or TRBV6-3, the J call TRBJ2-7; D not certain. CDR1 and CDR2 from the germline V gene are MNHEY and SVGEGT. The V and J ends lost 5 bases and 2 bases respectively, with 7 bases between them. The CDR3 is 12 amino acids. The CDR3 here is CASSTYPYEQYF. In nucleotides, the CDR3 is TGTGCCAGCAGTACCTACCCCTACGAGCAGTACTTC.

This chain uses TRBV5-4 with TRBJ2-7, with 10 bases identical to TRBD1. The CDR3 has 13 amino acids. The germline V gene has CDR1 SGHNT and CDR2 YYREEE (reference sequence). V trimming: 6 bases; J trimming: 1 base; junction bases outside the gene matches: 1. CDR3 in amino acids: CASKDRGSYEQYF. The DNA for the CDR3 is TGTGCCAGCAAGGACAGGGGGTCCTACGAGCAGTACTTC.

This chain connects TRBV4-2 to TRBJ2-2; 8 nucleotides line up with TRBD2. After removal of 2 bases from V and 0 bases from J, the junction contained 2 bases not matched to a gene. Looked up from germline, CDR1 is LGHNA and CDR2 is YNFKEQ. CDR3 size: 16 residues. This CDR3 is CASSQPGLANTGELFF. The CDR3 DNA sequence: TGTGCCAGCAGCCAACCGGGACTAGCGAACACCGGGGAGCTGTTTTTT.

In its sample, this clone was seen once. The chain carries TRBV7-2 and TRBJ2-3, with 7 bases aligning to TRBD2. Germline CDR1 and CDR2: SGHTA and FQGNSA. The CDR3 spans 15 residues. The ends lost 1 base at V and 2 bases at J; junction bases unmatched: 3. CDR3 region: CASSLEAGITDTQYF. DNA for the CDR3: TGTGCCAGCAGCTTAGAAGCGGGGATCACAGATACGCAGTATTTT.

The sample holds many counts of this clone. This sequence joins TRBV7-9 and TRBJ1-2; no definite D call. The CDR3 length is 14 residues. Trimming shortened V by 3 bases and J by 7 bases, and 15 bases separated the two germline ends. Germline lookup yields CDR1 SEHNR and CDR2 FQNEAQ (reference sequence). CDR3 DNA sequence: TGTGCCAGCAGCTTCGGCGGGCAACCAGGTGGCTACACCTTC. Amino acids: CASSFGGQPGGYTF.

J is TRBJ2-2 and V is TRBV19; 11 positions match TRBD1. Germline V CDR1 and CDR2: LNHDA, SQIVND (reference sequence). V trimming: 9 bases; J trimming: 4 bases; junction bases outside the gene matches: 7. The CDR3 consists of 15 residues. The CDR3 reads CASAWTGGSTGELFF. The DNA for the CDR3 is TGTGCCAGCGCGTGGACAGGGGGCAGCACCGGGGAGCTGTTTTTT.

The chain carries TRBV6-5 and TRBJ1-5; 7 positions agree with TRBD1. Per germline, CDR1 MNHEY and CDR2 SVGAGI. The length of the CDR3 is 15 residues. J lost 0 bases, V lost 7 bases, and 6 bases had no gene match. This chain's CDR3 is CASIPGTDSNQPQHF. Here the CDR3 DNA reads TGTGCCAGCATCCCAGGGACAGATAGCAATCAGCCCCAGCATTTT.

This clone was recorded only once. This chain uses TRBV30 with TRBJ2-5; 9 nucleotides match TRBD1. This CDR3 has 14 amino acids. CDR1 GTSNPN and CDR2 SVGIG come from the germline V gene (reference sequence). Trimming at V came to 7 bases and at J to 0 bases, leaving 6 bases not matched to a gene. The CDR3 sequence: CAFGQGTYQETQYF. The CDR3 bases are TGTGCCTTCGGACAGGGGACGTACCAAGAGACCCAGTACTTC.

This CDR3 reads CASSYSAGFGYTF. CDR3 sequence (DNA): TGTGCCAGCAGTTACTCGGCAGGGTTTGGCTACACCTTC. The gene calls are TRBV6-5 and TRBJ1-2; tentative D call: TRBD1 (5 bases). Germline V lookup: CDR1 MNHEY, CDR2 SVGAGI. Trimming pared 0 bases from V and 7 bases from J, leaving 9 bases between. The CDR3 covers 13 residues.

V usage is TRBV27 and J usage is TRBJ1-1; D might be TRBD1 (6 bases). CDR3 length: 16 residues. From germline, CDR1 is MNHEY and CDR2 SMNVEV (reference sequence). V gave up 5 bases and J gave up 4 bases, with 20 bases separating them. CDR3 sequence (DNA): TGTGCCAGCAGTCCCCAAGGACGACAAGGGGGCACTGAAGCTTTCTTT. This gives the protein CASSPQGRQGGTEAFF.

This chain links TRBV5-4 with TRBJ1-1; a possible D gene is TRBD1 (5 bases). The CDR3 runs to 14 residues. The germline CDR1 and CDR2 sequences are SGHNT and YYREEE (reference sequence). Trimming shortened V by 4 bases and J by 5 bases, and 15 bases separated the two germline ends. The CDR3 spells CASSNNSGLTEAFF. The CDR3 DNA is TGTGCCAGCAGCAATAACTCAGGGCTTACTGAAGCTTTCTTT. The full variable domain, with the rest looked up from reference TRBV5-4 and TRBJ1-1, is ETGVTQSPTHLIKTRGQQVTLRCSSQSGHNTVSWYQQALGQGPQFIFQYYREEENGRGNFPPRFSGLQFPNYSSELNVNALELDDSALYLCASSNNSGLTEAFFGQGTRLTVV.

This clone was recorded once. The gene calls are TRBV6-2 or TRBV6-3 and TRBJ2-1; 8 nucleotides match TRBD2. The CDR3 has 16 residues. V shed 3 bases, J shed 2 bases, and the junction held 6 bases outside the gene matches. Germline V gene data show CDR1 as MNHEY and CDR2 as SVGEGT. The DNA for the CDR3 is TGTGCCAGCAGTTATTTCAAGCGGGGGCCCTACAATGAGCAGTTCTTC. Amino acids: CASSYFKRGPYNEQFF.

A single count supports this clone. The V call is TRBV28, the J call TRBJ1-5; D call uncertain. V lost 2 bases to trimming and J lost 0 bases, with 14 bases between them. This CDR3 is 17 amino acids long. Germline V lookup: CDR1 MDHEN, CDR2 SYDVKM. The chain's CDR3 is CASSLPQPFYSNQPQHF. The CDR3 DNA reads as TGTGCCAGCAGTTTACCACAGCCTTTCTATAGCAATCAGCCCCAGCATTTT.

The chain joins TRBV10-3 to TRBJ1-4, with D tentatively TRBD1 (6 bases). Trimming removed 7 bases at V and 5 bases at J, with 11 bases between. Looked up from germline, CDR1 is ENHRY and CDR2 is SYGVKD. This CDR3 is 13 amino acids long. The DNA for the CDR3 is TGTGCCATCACAGCCGGACAGAATGAAAAACTGTTTTTT. Its protein product is CAITAGQNEKLFF.

The J gene is TRBJ2-7, the V gene TRBV5-1, with a tentative D call TRBD2 (5 bases). Trimming left V 0 bases short and J 7 bases short, with 14 bases between. Germline V gene sequence: CDR1 SGHRS, CDR2 YFSETQ. The CDR3 is made up of 14 amino acids. The DNA for the CDR3 is TGCGCCAGCAGCTTGGTGGACTCCCCTGGAGAGCAGTACTTC. It specifies CASSLVDSPGEQYF.